The 10 T cell receptor beta chains below were found in one sample sequenced in a study of radiotherapy plus CTLA-4 blockade in lung cancer. Here immunoSEQ multiplex PCR was the method, and the copy in TCRdb shows in-frame clones only, minus some. The sample contains under 40,000 clones, 70% of which appear only once. Sequencing was performed on peripheral blood, taken from a patient treated with radiotherapy plus ipilimumab. The receptors originated from a human donor with non-small cell lung cancer who had stable disease on radiotherapy plus ipilimumab.

The V and J genes are TRBV29-1 and TRBJ2-7; TRBD1 or TRBD2 may be the D gene (5 bases each). CDR3 length: 12 residues. Trimming stripped 7 bases from V and 6 bases from J, with 16 bases between. Germline values: CDR1 SQVTM, CDR2 ANQGSEA. The CDR3 region has the DNA TGCAGCGCCGTGGGGGACCAGCGCGAGCAGTACTTC. Translation gives CSAVGDQREQYF.

The chain recombines TRBV7-8 with TRBJ1-4; D gene ambiguous. Germline CDR1 SGHVS, CDR2 FQNEAQ. Trimming stripped 5 bases from V and 4 bases from J, with 11 bases between. The CDR3 extends over 14 amino acids. The CDR3 DNA sequence: TGTGCCAGCAGCCCCAGATTCTTTAATGAAAAACTGTTTTTT. It specifies CASSPRFFNEKLFF.

V usage is TRBV28 and J usage is TRBJ2-1; no firm D call. Germline V gene data show CDR1 as MDHEN and CDR2 as SYDVKM. V dropped 8 bases and J dropped 4 bases, with 21 bases sitting between them. The CDR3 is 16 residues long. CDR3 loop: CASASPRISLYNEQFF. The DNA of the CDR3 is TGTGCCAGCGCCTCCCCTCGGATCTCCTTATACAATGAGCAGTTCTTC.

J is TRBJ2-2 and V is TRBV30; 7 bases are shared with TRBD2. With V trimmed by 0 bases and J by 8 bases, 6 bases remained unmatched. The germline V gene has CDR1 GTSNPN and CDR2 SVGIG (reference sequence). The CDR3 runs 14 residues. The CDR3 sequence: CAWSVPGGTGELFF. The CDR3 nucleotides read TGTGCCTGGAGTGTACCGGGGGGAACGGGGGAGCTGTTTTTT.

The chain combines TRBV19 with TRBJ1-1; 8 nucleotides line up with TRBD1. CDR1 is LNHDA and CDR2 is SQIVND in the germline V gene (reference sequence). The trim removed 3 bases at V and 6 bases at J, leaving 6 bases unmatched. This CDR3 region has 14 residues. CDR3 protein: CASSIGQGGPEAFF. The CDR3 DNA is TGTGCCAGTAGTATTGGACAGGGCGGACCTGAAGCTTTCTTT.

The chain joins TRBV4-3 to TRBJ2-6; D possibly corresponds to TRBD1 (5 bases). Germline CDR1 reads LGHNA; CDR2 reads YSLEER. The CDR3 spans 17 residues. Between the trimmed V and J ends, which lost 1 base and 3 bases, there was a span of 13 bases. The CDR3 sequence: CASSQVQGSIGANVLTF. The CDR3 nucleotides are TGCGCCAGCAGCCAAGTTCAGGGCAGTATTGGGGCCAACGTCCTGACTTTC.

The sample holds a few counts of this clone. The chain uses TRBV11-3 and TRBJ2-1; no clear D gene. From germline, CDR1 is SGHNT and CDR2 YENEEA. The CDR3 has 13 residues. V was cut by 6 bases and J by 10 bases, with 16 bases left in between. CDR3: CASSPGRTGEQFF. The CDR3 DNA reads TGTGCCAGCAGTCCCGGACGTACTGGGGAGCAGTTCTTC. The variable domain in full, completed from reference TRBV11-3 and TRBJ2-1, reads EAGVVQSPRYKIIEKKQPVAFWCNPISGHNTLYWYLQNLGQGPELLIRYENEEAVDDSQLPKDRFSAERLKGVDSTLKIQPAELGDSAVYLCASSPGRTGEQFFGPGTRLTVL.

This clone was picked up a small number of times. The chain uses TRBV11-3 and TRBJ2-3; no firm D call. This CDR3 is 15 amino acids long. V lost 5 bases to trimming and J lost 2 bases, with 14 bases between them. The V gene's germline CDR1 is SGHNT and CDR2 YENEEA. CDR3 in amino acids: CASSPRAEPTDTQYF. The CDR3 region has the DNA TGTGCCAGCAGCCCACGGGCAGAACCCACAGATACGCAGTATTTT.

The table lists this clone with a few counts. The chain has TRBV7-2 and TRBJ2-1; 8 bases map to TRBD2. Germline V gene lookup returns CDR1 SGHTA and CDR2 FQGNSA. V trimming: 0 bases; J trimming: 9 bases; junction bases outside the gene matches: 7. The CDR3 extends over 15 amino acids. CDR3 loop: CASSLAGLASGEQFF. The CDR3 nucleotides read TGTGCCAGCAGCTTAGCTGGACTAGCATCAGGTGAGCAGTTCTTC.

The rearrangement uses TRBV19 and TRBJ2-2, with 11 nucleotides matching TRBD2. Germline V gives CDR1 LNHDA, CDR2 SQIVND (reference sequence). The CDR3 covers 14 residues. The J segment lost 3 bases and the V segment lost 8 bases, leaving 2 bases of the junction unmatched. The CDR3 is CASGTSGYTGELFF. In nucleotides, the CDR3 is TGTGCCAGTGGGACTAGCGGCTACACCGGGGAGCTGTTTTTT.